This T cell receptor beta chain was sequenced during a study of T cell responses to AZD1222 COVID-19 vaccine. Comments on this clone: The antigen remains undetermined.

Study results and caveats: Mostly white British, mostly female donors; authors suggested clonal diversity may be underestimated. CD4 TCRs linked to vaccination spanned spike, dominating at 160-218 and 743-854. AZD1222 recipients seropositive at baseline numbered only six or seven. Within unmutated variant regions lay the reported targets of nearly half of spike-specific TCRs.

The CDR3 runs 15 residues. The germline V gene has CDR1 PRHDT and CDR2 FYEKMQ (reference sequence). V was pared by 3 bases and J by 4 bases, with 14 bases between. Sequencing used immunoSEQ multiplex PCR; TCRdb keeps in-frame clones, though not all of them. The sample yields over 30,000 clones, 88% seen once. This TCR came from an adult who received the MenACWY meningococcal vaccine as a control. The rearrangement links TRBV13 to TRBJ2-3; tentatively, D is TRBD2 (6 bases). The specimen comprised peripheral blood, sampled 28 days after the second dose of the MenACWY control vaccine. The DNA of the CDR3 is TGTGCCAGCAGCTTTAGACTAGGTTCGGCAGATACGCAGTATTTT. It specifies CASSFRLGSADTQYF.